Presented here are 26 T cell receptor beta chains from one specimen sequenced in a study of T cell repertoires in cytomegalovirus infection. One entry per CDR3 protein results from TCRdb running MiXCR on the reads. The table shows approximately 260,000 distinct CDR3 sequences, with around 15% occurring only once. Sequences were obtained from CD8+ T cells from PBMCs. The source is a human donor in good health (CMV status not recorded). Some clones in this sample may be carry-over from other donors' samples.

The chain employs TRBV5-4 and TRBJ2-5; no clear D. Germline CDR1 and CDR2: SGHNT and YYREEE (reference sequence). Trimming left V 5 bases short and J 5 bases short, with 19 bases between. This CDR3 is 15 amino acids long. As DNA, the CDR3 is TGTGCCAGCAGTTCACACCGGGCCGAGGATGAGACCCAGTACTTC. Protein sequence: CASSSHRAEDETQYF.

The chain couples TRBV25-1 to TRBJ2-2; D is uncertain. Trimming left V 4 bases short and J 6 bases short, with 6 bases between. The CDR3 has 12 residues. Germline V gene data show CDR1 as MGHDK and CDR2 as SYGVNS. The CDR3 reads CASSAMAGELFF. In DNA, the CDR3 is TGTGCCAGCAGTGCCATGGCCGGGGAGCTGTTTTTT.

This clonotype was seen at least ten times. The rearrangement uses TRBV7-2 and TRBJ2-6, with D perhaps TRBD1 (6 bases). This CDR3 has 18 amino acids. Germline V CDR1 and CDR2: SGHTA, FQGNSA. V lost 2 bases and J 3 bases, leaving 17 bases between the germline ends. CDR3 in amino acids: CASSLSGRGLGGANVLTF. The CDR3 DNA follows: TGTGCCAGCAGCTTATCTGGCAGGGGATTAGGTGGGGCCAACGTCCTGACTTTC.

Many counts were recorded for this clonotype. V usage is TRBV7-9 and J usage is TRBJ2-5, with D maybe TRBD2 (5 bases). V dropped 4 bases and J dropped 4 bases, with 19 bases sitting between them. CDR1 is SEHNR, CDR2 FQNEAQ, per germline (reference sequence). The CDR3 is 16 amino acids. The CDR3 here is CASSSRHGGRIETQYF. The DNA of the CDR3 is TGTGCCAGCAGCTCCCGCCACGGAGGCCGAATAGAGACCCAGTACTTC.

This clonotype was seen ten or more times. The chain links TRBV7-8 to TRBJ2-7; D remains ambiguous. In germline, CDR1 is SGHVS, CDR2 FQNEAQ. The CDR3 spans 13 residues. V dropped 1 base and J dropped 2 bases, with 6 bases sitting between them. CDR3 sequence: CASSLEVAYEQYF. The CDR3 nucleotides read TGTGCCAGCAGCTTAGAAGTGGCCTACGAGCAGTACTTC.

This clonotype was seen more than once but under ten times. The chain joins TRBV4-1 to TRBJ1-1; a possible D gene is TRBD1 (5 bases). The V and J ends lost 0 bases and 3 bases respectively, with 11 bases between them. The CDR3 totals 15 residues. Germline assignment: CDR1 MGHRA and CDR2 YSYEKL. CDR3 in DNA: TGCGCCAGCAGCCAAGATGGGGGGTTCGACACTGAAGCTTTCTTT. Protein sequence: CASSQDGGFDTEAFF.

The table lists this clonotype with a few counts. The rearrangement uses TRBV7-8 and TRBJ1-5; 8 positions match TRBD1. The V and J ends lost 5 bases and 6 bases, in that order; junction bases with no gene match: 6. Per germline, CDR1 SGHVS and CDR2 FQNEAQ. The CDR3 is 14 amino acids. In DNA, the CDR3 is TGTGCCAGCAGCGAAACAGGGGGATTTCAGCCCCAGCATTTT. This codes for CASSETGGFQPQHF.

This chain joins TRBV27 and TRBJ1-5; 8 bases map to TRBD1. This CDR3 has 14 residues. Trimming removed 6 bases from V and 8 bases from J; junction bases left unmatched: 9. Per the germline V gene, CDR1 is MNHEY and CDR2 is SMNVEV (reference sequence). The CDR3 is CASSWTGPNKPQHF. The CDR3, as DNA: TGTGCCAGCAGCTGGACAGGGCCGAATAAGCCCCAGCATTTT.

This clonotype has more than one count but fewer than ten. The J gene is TRBJ2-1, the V gene TRBV6-1; a possible D gene is TRBD2 (7 bases). CDR1 is MNHNS, CDR2 SASEGT, per germline. The CDR3 covers 14 residues. V lost 8 bases and J lost 9, with 20 bases in between. The CDR3 DNA follows: TGTGCCAGCCAGGTGGGGGGGGGGCCGAGTGAGCAGTTCTTC. As protein: CASQVGGGPSEQFF.

This clonotype has a count of ten or more. The genes are TRBV28 and TRBJ1-5; TRBD1 matches at 7 bases. The germline V gene has CDR1 MDHEN and CDR2 SYDVKM. Trimming cost V 5 bases and J 3 bases; bases outside gene matches: 7. The length of the CDR3 is 15 residues. CDR3 protein: CASSLPRGYNQPQHF. DNA of the CDR3: TGTGCCAGCAGTCTCCCCAGGGGGTACAATCAGCCCCAGCATTTT.

The genes are TRBV5-1 and TRBJ2-3, with 7 bases aligning to TRBD2. CDR3 length equals 14 residues. V dropped 7 bases and J dropped 0; count of bases not matched to a gene: 5. Germline V gene lookup returns CDR1 SGHRS and CDR2 YFSETQ. As DNA, the CDR3 is TGCGCCAGCGGGCGGGGGACTAGCACAGATACGCAGTATTTT. It yields the protein CASGRGTSTDTQYF.

This clonotype was detected many times. The genes are TRBV7-2 and TRBJ1-2; D is perhaps TRBD1 (5 bases). With 5 bases removed from V and 1 base from J, the gap between germline ends came to 23 bases. The germline V gene encodes CDR1 SGHTA and CDR2 FQGNSA. The CDR3 contains 18 residues. The CDR3 loop is CASSHSSRDSFLNYGYTF. The CDR3 DNA is TGTGCCAGCAGCCACTCCTCGCGAGACAGTTTCCTTAACTATGGCTACACCTTC.

The sample holds a few counts of this clonotype. The chain links TRBV18 to TRBJ2-2, with 11 positions matching TRBD1. V lost 3 bases, J lost 6 bases, and 6 bases stayed unmatched. Germline V gene lookup returns CDR1 KGHSH and CDR2 LQKENI. This CDR3 spans 16 amino acids. CDR3 DNA sequence: TGTGCCAGCTCACCCCCGGGACAGGGGGTCGCCGGGGAGCTGTTTTTT. Encoded protein: CASSPPGQGVAGELFF.

Only one count was recorded for this clonotype. The chain recombines TRBV6-6 with TRBJ2-2; D is uncertain. This CDR3 comprises 13 residues. Germline CDR1 is MNHNY and CDR2 is SVGAGI (reference sequence). V lost 6 bases and J lost 5, with 10 bases in between. CDR3 protein: CASREYRTGELFF. The CDR3 DNA reads TGTGCCAGCAGAGAATATCGAACCGGGGAGCTGTTTTTT.

At least ten counts were recorded for this clonotype. This sequence joins TRBV20-1 and TRBJ2-1; D unclear. The CDR3 has 13 residues. Deletions cut 0 bases from V and 12 bases from J, with 15 bases between. CDR1 is DFQATT, CDR2 SNEGSKA, per germline (reference sequence). The CDR3 sequence is CSARDFGTVWQFF. The CDR3 DNA reads TGCAGTGCTAGAGATTTTGGAACGGTGTGGCAGTTCTTC.

This clonotype was seen a handful of times. The chain joins TRBV6-2 or TRBV6-3 to TRBJ2-7; 9 nucleotides agree with TRBD2. V lost 0 bases to trimming and J lost 7 bases; unmatched junction nucleotides: 7. The CDR3 runs 15 residues. Germline V gene lookup returns CDR1 MNHEY and CDR2 SVGEGT. This CDR3 is CASSYSLAGAWEQYF. The CDR3 DNA follows: TGTGCCAGCAGTTACTCGTTAGCGGGGGCCTGGGAGCAGTACTTC.

This clonotype was counted many times. This chain uses TRBV7-9 with TRBJ1-4; TRBD1 matches at 7 bases. CDR3 length: 17 residues. Germline CDR1 and CDR2: SEHNR and FQNEAQ (reference sequence). J gave up 2 bases and V 4 bases, and 10 bases lay outside the gene matches. The CDR3 sequence: CASSSSRQGSTNEKLFF. The CDR3 region has the DNA TGTGCCAGCAGCTCCTCCCGACAGGGTTCGACTAATGAAAAACTGTTTTTT.

V and J are TRBV24-1 and TRBJ1-5, with a weak D call TRBD1 (6 bases). This CDR3 region has 16 residues. CDR1 and CDR2 (germline): KGHDR, SFDVKD. The V end was cut by 5 bases, the J end by 0 bases, with 13 bases between. CDR3 nucleotides: TGTGCCACCAGTGCTCGGGCAGGGGCTAGCAATCAGCCCCAGCATTTT. It encodes CATSARAGASNQPQHF.

V and J are TRBV27 and TRBJ2-5; 10 bases fit TRBD1. The CDR3 sequence is 17 residues long. The trim removed 5 bases at V and 5 bases at J, leaving 14 bases unmatched. Germline assignment: CDR1 MNHEY and CDR2 SMNVEV (reference sequence). The CDR3 DNA is TGTGCCAGCAGTCCCTATACTCGGACAGGGGGTTTGGAGACCCAGTACTTC. This encodes CASSPYTRTGGLETQYF.

This clonotype was seen ten or more times. CDR3 nucleotides: TGTGCCAGCAGCTTAGGCGGACAGGCCAATCAGCCCCAGCATTTT. Translating gives CASSLGGQANQPQHF. V and J are TRBV7-8 and TRBJ1-5; 7 bases map to TRBD1. The junction had 3 bases not matched to a gene; V was cut back by 1 base and J by 3 bases. CDR1 and CDR2 from the germline V gene are SGHVS and FQNEAQ. This CDR3 spans 15 amino acids.

The chain combines TRBV6-1 with TRBJ1-6; possibly TRBD1 for D (5 bases). Germline V lookup: CDR1 MNHNS, CDR2 SASEGT. Trimming shortened V by 0 bases and J by 0 bases, and 15 bases separated the two germline ends. The length of the CDR3 is 19 residues. The DNA for the CDR3 is TGTGCCAGCAGTGAAGCGTGGGTTACAGGCAGCTCCTATAATTCACCCCTCCACTTT. Translated: CASSEAWVTGSSYNSPLHF.

The chain is built from TRBV6-5 and TRBJ2-3, with 7 bases fitting TRBD2. This CDR3 region has 17 residues. V was clipped by 8 bases and J by 10 bases; unmatched bases: 24. CDR1 and CDR2 (germline): MNHEY, SVGAGI. CDR3 in amino acids: CASSPAGDYKKRAAQYF. Written as DNA, the CDR3 is TGTGCCAGCTCCCCCGCCGGGGACTACAAAAAAAGGGCCGCGCAGTATTTT.

In this sample, this clonotype turned up many times. The J gene is TRBJ2-7, the V gene TRBV28; 12 bases match TRBD1. The trim removed 5 bases at V and 2 bases at J, leaving 4 bases unmatched. This CDR3 is built from 15 residues. In germline, CDR1 is MDHEN, CDR2 SYDVKM. This chain's CDR3 is CASSLGQGAPYEQYF. The CDR3, as DNA: TGTGCCAGCAGTCTGGGACAGGGGGCCCCCTACGAGCAGTACTTC.

This clonotype occurred many times. The genes are TRBV7-9 and TRBJ1-2, with TRBD1 as a possible D gene (6 bases). CDR1 is SEHNR and CDR2 is FQNEAQ in the germline V gene (reference sequence). This CDR3 region has 15 residues. Trimming cost V 7 bases and J 5 bases, with 20 bases left between them. The CDR3 is CASIPPGGLGYGYTF. The CDR3 nucleotides read TGTGCCAGCATCCCCCCGGGGGGGCTGGGGTATGGCTACACCTTC.

J is TRBJ2-1 and V is TRBV29-1; D is perhaps TRBD2 (5 bases). This CDR3 comprises 12 residues. Deletions cut 7 bases from V and 12 bases from J, with 19 bases between. Germline values: CDR1 SQVTM, CDR2 ANQGSEA. CDR3 amino acids: CSAEHGELSQFF. The CDR3 coding sequence is TGCAGCGCCGAACACGGGGAGTTGTCGCAGTTCTTC.

This clonotype has a count of ten or more. The chain has TRBV5-4 and TRBJ2-3, with D possibly being TRBD1 (6 bases). V dropped 2 bases and J dropped 2 bases, with 9 bases sitting between them. Germline CDR1 reads SGHNT; CDR2 reads YYREEE (reference sequence). The CDR3 sequence is 14 residues long. The CDR3 region is CASSLGGYTDTQYF. As DNA, the CDR3 is TGTGCCAGCAGCTTAGGGGGATACACAGATACGCAGTATTTT.